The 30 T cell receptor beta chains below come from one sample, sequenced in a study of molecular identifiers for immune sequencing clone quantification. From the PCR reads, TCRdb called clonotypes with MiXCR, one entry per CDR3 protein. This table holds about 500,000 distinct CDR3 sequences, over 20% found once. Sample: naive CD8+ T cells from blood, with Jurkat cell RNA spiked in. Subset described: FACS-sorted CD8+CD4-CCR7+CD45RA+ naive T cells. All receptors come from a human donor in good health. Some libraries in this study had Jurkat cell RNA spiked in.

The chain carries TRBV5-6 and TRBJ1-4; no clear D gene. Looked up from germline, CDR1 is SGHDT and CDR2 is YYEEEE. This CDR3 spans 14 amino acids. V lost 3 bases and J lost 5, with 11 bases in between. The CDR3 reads CASSWRGINEKLFF. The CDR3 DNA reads TGTGCCAGCAGCTGGCGGGGAATCAATGAAAAACTGTTTTTT.

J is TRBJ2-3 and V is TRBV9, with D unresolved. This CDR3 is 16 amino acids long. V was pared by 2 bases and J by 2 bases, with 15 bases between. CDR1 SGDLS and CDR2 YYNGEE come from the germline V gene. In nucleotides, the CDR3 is TGTGCCAGCAGCGTTAACCCATCCCCTATCACAGATACGCAGTATTTT. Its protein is CASSVNPSPITDTQYF.

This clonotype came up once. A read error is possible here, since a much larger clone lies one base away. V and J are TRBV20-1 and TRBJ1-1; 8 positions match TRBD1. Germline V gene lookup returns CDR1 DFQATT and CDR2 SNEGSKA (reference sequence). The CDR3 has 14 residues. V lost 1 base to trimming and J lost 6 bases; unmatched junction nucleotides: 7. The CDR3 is CSARVTGGTAEAFF. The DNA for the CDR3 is TGCAGTGCTAGAGTAACAGGGGGTACAGCTGAAGCTTTCTTT.

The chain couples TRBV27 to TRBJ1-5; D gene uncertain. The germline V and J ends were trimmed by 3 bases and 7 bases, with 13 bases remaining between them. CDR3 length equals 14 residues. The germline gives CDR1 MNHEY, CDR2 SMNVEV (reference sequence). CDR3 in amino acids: CASSLIGVGQPQHF. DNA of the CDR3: TGTGCCAGCAGTTTGATCGGGGTCGGGCAGCCCCAGCATTTT.

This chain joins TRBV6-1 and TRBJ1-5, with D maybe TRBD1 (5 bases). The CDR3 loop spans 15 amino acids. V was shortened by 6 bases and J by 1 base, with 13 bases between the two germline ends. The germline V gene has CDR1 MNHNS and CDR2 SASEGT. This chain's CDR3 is CASRAGTASNQPQHF. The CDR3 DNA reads TGTGCCAGCAGAGCCGGGACGGCGAGCAATCAGCCCCAGCATTTT.

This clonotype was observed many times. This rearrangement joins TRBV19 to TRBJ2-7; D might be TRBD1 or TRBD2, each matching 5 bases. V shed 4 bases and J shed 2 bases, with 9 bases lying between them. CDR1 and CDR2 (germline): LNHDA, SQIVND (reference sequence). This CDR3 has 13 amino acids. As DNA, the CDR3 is TGTGCCAGTAGTAGGGACCCGGCCTACGAGCAGTACTTC. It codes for CASSRDPAYEQYF.

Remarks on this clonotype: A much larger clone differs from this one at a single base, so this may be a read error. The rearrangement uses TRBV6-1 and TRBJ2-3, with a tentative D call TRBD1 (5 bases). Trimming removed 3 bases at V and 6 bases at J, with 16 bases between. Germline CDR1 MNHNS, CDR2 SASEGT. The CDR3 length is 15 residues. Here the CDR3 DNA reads TGTGCCAGCAGTGATAAGGACGACAGCCTCGATACGCAGTATTTT. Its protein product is CASSDKDDSLDTQYF.

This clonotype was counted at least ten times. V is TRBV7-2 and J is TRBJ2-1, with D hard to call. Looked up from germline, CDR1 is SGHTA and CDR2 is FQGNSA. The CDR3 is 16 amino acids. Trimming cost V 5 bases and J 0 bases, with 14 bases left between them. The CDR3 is CASSPSWGSSYNEQFF. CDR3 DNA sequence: TGTGCCAGCAGCCCCAGTTGGGGAAGCTCCTACAATGAGCAGTTCTTC. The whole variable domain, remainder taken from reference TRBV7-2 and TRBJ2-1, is GAGVSQSPSNKVTEKGKDVELRCDPISGHTALYWYRQSLGQGLEFLIYFQGNSAPDKSGLPSDRFSAERTGGSVSTLTIQRTQQEDSAVYLCASSPSWGSSYNEQFFGPGTRLTVL.

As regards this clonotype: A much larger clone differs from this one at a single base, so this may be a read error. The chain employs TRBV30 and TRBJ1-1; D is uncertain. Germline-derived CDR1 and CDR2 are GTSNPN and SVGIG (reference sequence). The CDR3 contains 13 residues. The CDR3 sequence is CAWEREPNTEAYF. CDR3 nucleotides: TGTGCCTGGGAGCGGGAGCCGAACACTGAAGCTTACTTT.

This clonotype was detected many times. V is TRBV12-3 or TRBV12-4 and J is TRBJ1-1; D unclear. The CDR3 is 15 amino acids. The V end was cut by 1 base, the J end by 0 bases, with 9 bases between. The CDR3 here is CASSLDRIMNTEAFF. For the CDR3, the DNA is TGTGCCAGCAGTTTAGACCGAATCATGAACACTGAAGCTTTCTTT.

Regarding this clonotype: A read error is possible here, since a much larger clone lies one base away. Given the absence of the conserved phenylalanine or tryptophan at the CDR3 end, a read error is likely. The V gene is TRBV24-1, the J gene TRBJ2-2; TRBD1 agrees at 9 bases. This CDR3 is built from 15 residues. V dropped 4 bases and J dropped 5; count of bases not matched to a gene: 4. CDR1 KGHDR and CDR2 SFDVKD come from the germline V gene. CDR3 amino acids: CATSDWTGETGELFS. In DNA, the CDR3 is TGTGCCACCAGTGACTGGACAGGGGAAACCGGGGAGCTGTTTTCT.

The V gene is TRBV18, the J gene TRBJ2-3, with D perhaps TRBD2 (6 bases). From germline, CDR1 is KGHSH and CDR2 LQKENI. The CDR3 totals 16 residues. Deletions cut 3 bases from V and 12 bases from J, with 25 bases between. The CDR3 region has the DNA TGTGCCAGCTCACCCCCGGGGAGGAGGGGAGCGGCGGATCAGTATTTT. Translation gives CASSPPGRRGAADQYF.

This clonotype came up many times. The CDR3 nucleotides read TGTGCCAGCAGAGATCCAGGGGACACTGAAGCTTTCTTT. Translating it yields CASRDPGDTEAFF. V is TRBV28 and J is TRBJ1-1; the D gene is possibly TRBD1 (6 bases). V gave up 6 bases and J gave up 3 bases, with 11 bases separating them. The CDR3 runs to 13 residues. Germline CDR1 and CDR2: MDHEN and SYDVKM.

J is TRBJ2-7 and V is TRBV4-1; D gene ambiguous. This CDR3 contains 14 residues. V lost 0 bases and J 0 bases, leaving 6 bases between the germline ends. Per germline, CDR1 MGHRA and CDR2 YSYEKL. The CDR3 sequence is CASSQEASSYEQYF. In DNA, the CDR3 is TGCGCCAGCAGCCAAGAGGCAAGCTCCTACGAGCAGTACTTC.

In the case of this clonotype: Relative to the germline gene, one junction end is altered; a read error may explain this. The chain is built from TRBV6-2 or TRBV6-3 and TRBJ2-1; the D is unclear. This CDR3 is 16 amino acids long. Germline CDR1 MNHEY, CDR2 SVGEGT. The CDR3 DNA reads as TGTGCCGGCAGTTTTCGATCCCCGAGCTCCTACAATGAGCAGTTCTTC. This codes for CAGSFRSPSSYNEQFF.

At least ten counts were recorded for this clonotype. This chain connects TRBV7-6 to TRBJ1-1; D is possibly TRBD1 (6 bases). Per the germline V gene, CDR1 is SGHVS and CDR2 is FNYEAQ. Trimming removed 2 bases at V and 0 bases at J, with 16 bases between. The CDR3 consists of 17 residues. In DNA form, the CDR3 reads TGTGCCAGCAGCTTATCCCCTCCTGCAGGGGTGAACACTGAAGCTTTCTTT. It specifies CASSLSPPAGVNTEAFF.

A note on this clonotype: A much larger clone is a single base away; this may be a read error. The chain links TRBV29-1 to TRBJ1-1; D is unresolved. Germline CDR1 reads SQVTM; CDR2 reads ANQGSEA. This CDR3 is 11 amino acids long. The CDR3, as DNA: TGCAGCGTTGTAACGAACACTGTAGCTTTCTTT. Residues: CSVVTNTVAFF.

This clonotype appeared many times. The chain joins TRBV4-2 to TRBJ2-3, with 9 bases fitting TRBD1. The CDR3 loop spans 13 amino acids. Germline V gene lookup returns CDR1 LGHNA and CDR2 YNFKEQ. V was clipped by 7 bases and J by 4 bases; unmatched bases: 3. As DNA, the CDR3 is TGTGCCAGCAAGGACAGGGGTGCAGATACGCAGTATTTT. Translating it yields CASKDRGADTQYF.

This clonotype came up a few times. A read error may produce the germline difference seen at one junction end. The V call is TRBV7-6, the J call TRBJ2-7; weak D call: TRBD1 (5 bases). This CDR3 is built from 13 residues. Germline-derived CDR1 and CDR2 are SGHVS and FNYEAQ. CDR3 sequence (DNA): TGTGTCAGCAGCCCAGGGTATTATTACGAGCAGTACTTC. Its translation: CVSSPGYYYEQYF.

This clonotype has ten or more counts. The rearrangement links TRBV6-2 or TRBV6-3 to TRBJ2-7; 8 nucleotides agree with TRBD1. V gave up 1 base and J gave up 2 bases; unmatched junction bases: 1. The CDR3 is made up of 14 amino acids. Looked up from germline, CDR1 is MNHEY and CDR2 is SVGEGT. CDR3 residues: CASSYLDRAYEQYF. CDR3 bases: TGTGCCAGCAGTTACTTGGACAGGGCCTACGAGCAGTACTTC.

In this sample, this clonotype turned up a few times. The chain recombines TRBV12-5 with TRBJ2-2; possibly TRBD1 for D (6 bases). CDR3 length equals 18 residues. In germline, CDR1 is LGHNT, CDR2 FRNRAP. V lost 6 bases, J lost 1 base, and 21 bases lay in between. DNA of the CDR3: TGTGCTAGTGGCCTCCATCAGGGGTCAATGAGGAACACCGGGGAGCTGTTTTTT. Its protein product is CASGLHQGSMRNTGELFF.

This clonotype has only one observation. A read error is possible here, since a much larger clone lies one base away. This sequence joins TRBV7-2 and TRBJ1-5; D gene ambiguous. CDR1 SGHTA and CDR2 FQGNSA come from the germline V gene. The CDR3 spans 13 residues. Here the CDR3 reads CAISLVSHQPQHF. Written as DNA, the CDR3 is TGTGCCATCAGCTTAGTCAGTCATCAGCCCCAGCATTTT.

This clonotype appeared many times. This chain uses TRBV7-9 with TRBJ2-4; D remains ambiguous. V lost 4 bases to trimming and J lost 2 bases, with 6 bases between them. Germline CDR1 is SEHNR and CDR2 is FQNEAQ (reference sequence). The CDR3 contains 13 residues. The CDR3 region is CASSSFTKNIQYF. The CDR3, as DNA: TGTGCCAGCAGCTCCTTTACCAAAAACATTCAGTACTTC.

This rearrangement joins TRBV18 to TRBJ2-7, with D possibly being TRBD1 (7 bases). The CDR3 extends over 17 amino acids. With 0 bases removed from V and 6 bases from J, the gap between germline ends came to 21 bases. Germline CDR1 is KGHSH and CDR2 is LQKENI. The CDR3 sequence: CASSPPWGDSQEGEQYF. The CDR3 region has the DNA TGTGCCAGCTCACCACCCTGGGGGGACAGCCAGGAGGGCGAGCAGTACTTC.

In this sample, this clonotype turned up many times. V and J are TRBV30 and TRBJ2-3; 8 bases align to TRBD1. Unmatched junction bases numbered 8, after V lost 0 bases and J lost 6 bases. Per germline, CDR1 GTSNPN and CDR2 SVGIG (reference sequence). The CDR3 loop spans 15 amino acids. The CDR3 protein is CAWSVQGRTGDTQYF. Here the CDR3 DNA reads TGTGCCTGGAGTGTGCAGGGCAGGACAGGGGATACGCAGTATTTT.

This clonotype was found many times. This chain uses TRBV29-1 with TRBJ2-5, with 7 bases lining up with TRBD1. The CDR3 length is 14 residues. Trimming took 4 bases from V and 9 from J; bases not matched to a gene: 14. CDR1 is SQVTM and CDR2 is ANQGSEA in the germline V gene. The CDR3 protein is CSVATQGPASAQYF. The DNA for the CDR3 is TGCAGCGTTGCCACACAGGGGCCCGCGTCGGCCCAGTACTTC.

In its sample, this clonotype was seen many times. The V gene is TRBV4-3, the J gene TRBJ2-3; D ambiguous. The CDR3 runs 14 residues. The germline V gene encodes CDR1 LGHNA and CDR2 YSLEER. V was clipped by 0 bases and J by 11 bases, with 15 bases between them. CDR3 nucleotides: TGCGCCAGCAGCCAAGACATTTCGGCTGACGGGCAGTATTTT. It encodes CASSQDISADGQYF.

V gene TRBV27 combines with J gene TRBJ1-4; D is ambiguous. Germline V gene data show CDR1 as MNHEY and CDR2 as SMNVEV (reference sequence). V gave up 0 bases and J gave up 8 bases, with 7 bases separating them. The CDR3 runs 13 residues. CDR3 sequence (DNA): TGTGCCAGCAGTTTATCGTTGGGGGAAAAACTGTTTTTT. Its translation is CASSLSLGEKLFF.

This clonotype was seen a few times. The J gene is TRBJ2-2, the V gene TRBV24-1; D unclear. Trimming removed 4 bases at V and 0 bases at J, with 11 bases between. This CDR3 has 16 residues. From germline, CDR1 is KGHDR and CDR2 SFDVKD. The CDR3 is CATSDYAYPNTGELFF. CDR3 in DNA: TGTGCCACCAGTGACTATGCATACCCGAACACCGGGGAGCTGTTTTTT.

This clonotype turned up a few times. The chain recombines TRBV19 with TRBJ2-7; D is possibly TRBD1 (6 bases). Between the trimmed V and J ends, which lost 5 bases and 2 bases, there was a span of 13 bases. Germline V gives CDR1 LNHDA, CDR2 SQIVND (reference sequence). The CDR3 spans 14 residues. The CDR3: CASSYGTRTYEQYF. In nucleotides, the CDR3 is TGTGCCAGTAGTTACGGGACAAGAACCTACGAGCAGTACTTC.